The T cell receptor beta chain described here comes from a study of control samples from healthy donors and cancer patients. Here immunoSEQ multiplex PCR was the method, and the copy in TCRdb shows in-frame clones only, minus some. The profile shows tens of thousands of clones, less than 95% of them singletons. This CDR3 has 15 residues. Germline V gives CDR1 SGDLS, CDR2 YYNGEE. The ends lost 2 bases at V and 8 bases at J; junction bases unmatched: 10. This clonotype originated in a woman aged 18-30 years in good health. The chain carries TRBV9 and TRBJ1-2, with TRBD1 matching 9 bases. Sequencing used blood. The DNA of the CDR3 is TGTGCCAGCAGCGTTGGTCGGGACAGGGTAGGCGGCTACACCTTC. It codes for CASSVGRDRVGGYTF.